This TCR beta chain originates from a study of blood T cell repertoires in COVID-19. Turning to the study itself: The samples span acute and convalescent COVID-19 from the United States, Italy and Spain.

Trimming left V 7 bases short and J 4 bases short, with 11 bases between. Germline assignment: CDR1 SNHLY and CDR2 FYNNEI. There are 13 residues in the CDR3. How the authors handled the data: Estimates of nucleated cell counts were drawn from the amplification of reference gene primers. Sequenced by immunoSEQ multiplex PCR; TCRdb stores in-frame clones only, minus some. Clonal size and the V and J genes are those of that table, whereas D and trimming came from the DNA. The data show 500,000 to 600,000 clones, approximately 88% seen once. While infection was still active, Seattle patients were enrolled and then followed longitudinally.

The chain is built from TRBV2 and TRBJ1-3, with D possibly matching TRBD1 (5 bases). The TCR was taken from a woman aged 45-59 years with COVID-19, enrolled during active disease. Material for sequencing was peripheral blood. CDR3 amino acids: CASNQGNGNTIYF. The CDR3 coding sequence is TGTGCCAGCAACCAGGGAAACGGAAACACCATATATTTT.